The 26 T cell receptor beta chains below come from one sample, sequenced in a study of blood T cell repertoires in COVID-19. The assay was immunoSEQ multiplex PCR, and TCRdb's table has in-frame clones only and misses some. The profile shows about 33,000 clones, 75% to 90% of them singletons. The specimen was peripheral blood. These receptors came from a man in his 70s with acute or convalescent COVID-19.

As DNA, the CDR3 is TGTGCCAGCAGCTTAGCTCGGGACAGCTACGAGCAGTACTTC. Translated: CASSLARDSYEQYF. The V and J genes are TRBV7-9 and TRBJ2-7, with 7 bases lining up with TRBD1. The CDR3 spans 14 residues. Germline V CDR1 and CDR2: SEHNR, FQNEAQ (reference sequence). The V gene end was trimmed by 0 bases and the J gene end by 3 bases; junction bases not matched to a gene: 2.

The chain joins TRBV5-4 to TRBJ2-7; 9 bases match TRBD1. The germline CDR1 and CDR2 sequences are SGHNT and YYREEE (reference sequence). J was trimmed by 3 bases and V by 3 bases; bases with no gene match: 7. The CDR3 length is 15 residues. The CDR3 spells CASSSPGQGIYEQYF. CDR3 DNA sequence: TGTGCCAGCAGCTCACCGGGACAGGGCATCTACGAGCAGTACTTC.

CDR3 sequence (DNA): TGTGCCAGCAGCTTAGCGGGGACAGGGGGCGAGACCCAGTACTTC. It yields the protein CASSLAGTGGETQYF. V is TRBV7-2 and J is TRBJ2-5; TRBD1 matches 12 bases. V trimming: 0 bases; J trimming: 5 bases; junction bases outside the gene matches: 1. This CDR3 is built from 15 residues. CDR1 SGHTA and CDR2 FQGNSA come from the germline V gene.

The chain combines TRBV5-1 with TRBJ2-7, with TRBD1 matching over 9 bases. Germline V gives CDR1 SGHRS, CDR2 YFSETQ. V was pared by 7 bases and J by 2 bases, with 7 bases of the junction left unmatched. The CDR3 consists of 14 residues. The CDR3 nucleotides read TGCGCCAGCGGTCCCGGGACAGGGACCTACGAGCAGTACTTC. This sequence encodes CASGPGTGTYEQYF. Full variable domain (outside the CDR3, taken from reference TRBV5-1 and TRBJ2-7): KAGVTQTPRYLIKTRGQQVTLSCSPISGHRSVSWYQQTPGQGLQFLFEYFSETQRNKGNFPGRFSGRQFSNSRSEMNVSTLELGDSALYLCASGPGTGTYEQYFGPGTRLTVT.

V is TRBV6-1 and J is TRBJ2-1, with 8 bases lining up with TRBD2. Trimming removed 2 bases from V and 8 bases from J; junction bases left unmatched: 8. The CDR3 runs to 15 residues. The germline gives CDR1 MNHNS, CDR2 SASEGT. The CDR3 region is CASSELAGGGDEQFF. The CDR3 bases are TGTGCCAGCAGTGAATTGGCGGGAGGTGGCGATGAGCAGTTCTTC.

This clone was counted once. The chain links TRBV5-4 to TRBJ2-7; 13 nucleotides line up with TRBD2. The length of the CDR3 is 17 residues. J lost 4 bases, V lost 3 bases, and 10 bases had no gene match. From germline, CDR1 is SGHNT and CDR2 YYREEE (reference sequence). CDR3 nucleotide sequence: TGTGCCAGCAGCTCAGGGACTAGCGGGATGATTTTGTACGAGCAGTACTTC. Translating it yields CASSSGTSGMILYEQYF.

The chain carries TRBV29-1 and TRBJ2-5; D is perhaps TRBD1 (6 bases). The CDR3 runs 12 residues. Germline lookup yields CDR1 SQVTM and CDR2 ANQGSEA. V was shortened by 7 bases and J by 1 base, with 10 bases between the two germline ends. In nucleotides, the CDR3 is TGCAGCGGAGGACAGCTCCAAGAGACCCAGTACTTC. This sequence encodes CSGGQLQETQYF.

The V gene is TRBV29-1, the J gene TRBJ2-1, with 12 bases that match TRBD2. This CDR3 comprises 15 residues. V dropped 5 bases and J dropped 8; count of bases not matched to a gene: 10. Germline V gene lookup returns CDR1 SQVTM and CDR2 ANQGSEA. CDR3 region: CSVSGTSGLGHEQFF. The CDR3 coding sequence is TGCAGCGTTTCCGGGACTAGCGGGCTGGGCCATGAGCAGTTCTTC.

J is TRBJ1-1 and V is TRBV5-1, with 7 nucleotides matching TRBD1. The germline V gene has CDR1 SGHRS and CDR2 YFSETQ. With V trimmed by 4 bases and J by 5 bases, 11 bases remained unmatched. This CDR3 comprises 15 residues. The CDR3 sequence is CASSPRQGRGTEAFF. In DNA form, the CDR3 reads TGCGCCAGCAGCCCCCGACAGGGAAGGGGAACTGAAGCTTTCTTT.

This clone has a single count. V is TRBV28 and J is TRBJ2-7, with a weak D call TRBD1 (6 bases). The ends were cut back, 2 bases at V and 3 bases at J, with 11 bases in the middle. The V gene's germline CDR1 is MDHEN and CDR2 SYDVKM. The CDR3 sequence is 14 residues long. In DNA, the CDR3 is TGTGCCAGCAGTTTACCGGACAGCCGCTACGAGCAGTACTTC. Encoded protein: CASSLPDSRYEQYF. Variable domain in full (rest from reference TRBV28 and TRBJ2-7): DVKVTQSSRYLVKRTGEKVFLECVQDMDHENMFWYRQDPGLGLRLIYFSYDVKMKEKGDIPEGYSVSREKKERFSLILESASTNQTSMYLCASSLPDSRYEQYFGPGTRLTVT.

The rearrangement uses TRBV28 and TRBJ1-1; tentatively, D is TRBD1 (5 bases). The V gene lost 5 bases and the J gene lost 3 bases, with 16 bases spanning the gap. The CDR3 length is 15 residues. Germline V gene data show CDR1 as MDHEN and CDR2 as SYDVKM. CDR3 residues: CASSPGGGGHTEAFF. CDR3 in DNA: TGTGCCAGCAGTCCCGGTGGGGGGGGACACACTGAAGCTTTCTTT.

V and J are TRBV4-2 and TRBJ1-5; TRBD1 matches 7 bases. The length of the CDR3 is 16 residues. Trimming removed 0 bases from V and 5 bases from J; junction bases left unmatched: 7. The V gene's germline CDR1 is LGHNA and CDR2 YNFKEQ. CDR3 bases: TGTGCCAGCAGCCAAGACGTACAGGGGAGAGATCAGCCCCAGCATTTT. Translation gives CASSQDVQGRDQPQHF.

J is TRBJ1-3 and V is TRBV7-6; maybe TRBD1 (6 bases). This CDR3 has 17 residues. Germline CDR1 reads SGHVS; CDR2 reads FNYEAQ. V was trimmed by 5 bases and J by 0 bases, leaving 17 bases between them. The CDR3 loop reads CASSPLPTGYSGNTIYF. Written as DNA, the CDR3 is TGTGCCAGCAGCCCTCTACCTACAGGGTACTCTGGAAACACCATATATTTT.

The V gene is TRBV19, the J gene TRBJ2-1; D is uncertain. The germline V gene encodes CDR1 LNHDA and CDR2 SQIVND (reference sequence). V dropped 7 bases and J dropped 0 bases, with 13 bases sitting between them. This CDR3 comprises 15 residues. CDR3 loop: CASTPTKSSYNEQFF. The CDR3 DNA reads as TGTGCCAGTACCCCAACCAAGAGCTCCTACAATGAGCAGTTCTTC.

This chain links TRBV20-1 with TRBJ1-5, with D possibly TRBD1 on 6 matching bases. The germline V gene encodes CDR1 DFQATT and CDR2 SNEGSKA (reference sequence). V was clipped by 3 bases and J by 1 base, with 13 bases between them. The length of the CDR3 is 15 residues. CDR3 region: CSASTGSTSNQPQHF. The CDR3 DNA reads as TGCAGTGCTAGTACAGGGAGCACGAGCAATCAGCCCCAGCATTTT.

The chain has TRBV4-2 and TRBJ2-2; a possible D gene is TRBD2 (5 bases). CDR3 length: 13 residues. The germline gives CDR1 LGHNA, CDR2 YNFKEQ. V was clipped by 3 bases and J by 7 bases, with 9 bases between them. CDR3 coding DNA: TGTGCCAGCAGCCAGAACGGGGTCGGGGAGCTGTTTTTT. Protein: CASSQNGVGELFF.

This clone was observed once. CDR3 DNA sequence: TGCGCCAGCAGCCCGCCACTCCAGGGGGCTATCTCACCCCTCCACTTT. It encodes CASSPPLQGAISPLHF. The genes are TRBV5-1 and TRBJ1-6, with 8 bases aligning to TRBD1. J gave up 10 bases and V 4 bases, and 13 bases lay outside the gene matches. Germline values: CDR1 SGHRS, CDR2 YFSETQ. The CDR3 is made up of 16 amino acids. Full variable domain (outside the CDR3, taken from reference TRBV5-1 and TRBJ1-6): KAGVTQTPRYLIKTRGQQVTLSCSPISGHRSVSWYQQTPGQGLQFLFEYFSETQRNKGNFPGRFSGRQFSNSRSEMNVSTLELGDSALYLCASSPPLQGAISPLHFGNGTRLTVT.

The V gene is TRBV5-1, the J gene TRBJ1-1; possibly TRBD1 for D (5 bases). Germline V gene lookup returns CDR1 SGHRS and CDR2 YFSETQ. The CDR3 sequence is 13 residues long. Trimming took off 0 bases at V and 6 bases at J, with 9 bases between the two ends. The CDR3 region has the DNA TGCGCCAGCAGCTTGGTAGCGGGACCTGAAGCTTTCTTT. Translating it yields CASSLVAGPEAFF.

V gene TRBV7-2 combines with J gene TRBJ1-5, with D unresolved. The CDR3 is 14 amino acids. The V gene's germline CDR1 is SGHTA and CDR2 FQGNSA. V was shortened by 2 bases and J by 7 bases, with 12 bases between the two germline ends. The CDR3 DNA reads as TGTGCCAGCAGCTTACTCGGTGTCGGGCAGCCCCAGCATTTT. It encodes CASSLLGVGQPQHF.

The chain recombines TRBV7-3 with TRBJ2-1; no definite D call. Looked up from germline, CDR1 is SGHTA and CDR2 is FQGTGA. CDR3 size: 12 residues. V was shortened by 5 bases and J by 8 bases, with 10 bases between the two germline ends. CDR3 bases: TGTGCCAGCAGCCCCGGGTTCGATGAGCAGTTCTTC. Translated: CASSPGFDEQFF. The whole variable domain, remainder taken from reference TRBV7-3 and TRBJ2-1, is GAGVSQTPSNKVTEKGKYVELRCDPISGHTALYWYRQSLGQGPEFLIYFQGTGAADDSGLPNDRFFAVRPEGSVSTLKIQRTERGDSAVYLCASSPGFDEQFFGPGTRLTVL.

The chain joins TRBV7-3 to TRBJ2-2, with a possible D match to TRBD2 (6 bases). With 2 bases removed from V and 3 bases from J, the gap between germline ends came to 16 bases. Looked up from germline, CDR1 is SGHTA and CDR2 is FQGTGA. CDR3 length: 17 residues. The CDR3 DNA is TGTGCCAGCAGCTTACGTCGACTAGAGCACGACACCGGGGAGCTGTTTTTT. Encoded protein: CASSLRRLEHDTGELFF.

This clone was picked up a small number of times. CDR3 sequence: CASSPPGLAGRNEQFF. The CDR3 DNA is TGTGCCAGCAGTCCACCGGGACTAGCGGGACGGAATGAGCAGTTCTTC. The J gene is TRBJ2-1, the V gene TRBV28; TRBD2 matches at 13 bases. The germline gives CDR1 MDHEN, CDR2 SYDVKM. The CDR3 extends over 16 amino acids. V shed 5 bases and J 7 bases; nucleotides not matched to a gene: 8.

This chain links TRBV18 with TRBJ1-1; 10 nucleotides match TRBD1. After removal of 2 bases from V and 6 bases from J, the junction contained 9 bases not matched to a gene. Per germline, CDR1 KGHSH and CDR2 LQKENI. CDR3 size: 16 residues. The chain's CDR3 is CASSPWTGGGRAEAFF. In DNA, the CDR3 is TGTGCCAGCTCACCATGGACAGGGGGAGGGCGGGCTGAAGCTTTCTTT.

This clone was detected only a few times. This chain links TRBV10-3 with TRBJ2-1, with D possibly matching TRBD1 (5 bases). This CDR3 spans 14 amino acids. CDR1 is ENHRY, CDR2 SYGVKD, per germline. Deletions cut 4 bases from V and 2 bases from J, with 9 bases between. Here the CDR3 reads CAISGTPPYNEQFF. CDR3 DNA sequence: TGTGCCATCAGTGGGACACCACCCTACAATGAGCAGTTCTTC.

The rearrangement links TRBV27 to TRBJ1-5, with D maybe TRBD1 (6 bases). Germline-derived CDR1 and CDR2 are MNHEY and SMNVEV (reference sequence). CDR3 length: 16 amino acids. Trimming took off 1 base at V and 1 base at J, with 11 bases between the two ends. CDR3 amino acids: CASSLLGGTSNQPQHF. As DNA, the CDR3 is TGTGCCAGCAGTTTATTAGGGGGAACCAGCAATCAGCCCCAGCATTTT.

The chain joins TRBV21-1 to TRBJ2-7; TRBD2 is the table's D call and was not checked against the DNA. TRBV21-1 is termed a pseudogene. CDR3 length: 16 amino acids. CDR3 sequence (DNA): TGTGCCAGCAGCAAAGGACGCGGTGAGAGCTCCTACGAGCAGTACTTC. Translated, it gives CASSKGRGESSYEQYF.